The 2 T cell receptor beta chains below all came from one sample that was sequenced in a study of cytomegalovirus exposure and HLA in healthy donors (dated by TCRdb to about 2017). The protocol used for the library was the immunoSEQ multiplex PCR assay. For the multiplex PCR, a mixture combining 60 forward primers for TCR Vbeta segments and 13 reverse primers for TCR Jbeta segments was used. TCRdb holds this immuneACCESS table with in-frame rearrangements only. Some clones are missing; in checked studies, unresolved V genes explain under half, and the rest has no known cause. This sample lists 150,000 or so clones; 60% to 85% were detected once. The ten largest account for more than 10% of the sample. Sequencing was done on a sample of PBMCs. All receptors come from a man between 35 and 55 years old in good health and CMV-seropositive.

V is TRBV15 and J is TRBJ2-1; 15 bases agree with TRBD2. Germline lookup yields CDR1 LNHNV and CDR2 YYDKDF (reference sequence). Losses at the gene ends were 5 bases for V and 7 bases for J; bases not matched to a gene: 6. The CDR3 is 16 residues long. This chain's CDR3 is CATSGSGTSGRNEQFF. In DNA form, the CDR3 reads TGTGCCACCAGCGGTTCCGGGACTAGCGGGAGGAATGAGCAGTTCTTC.

DNA for the CDR3: TGTGCCAGCAGCTTGAGGGGGTGGACCGGGGAGCTGTTTTTT. Protein sequence: CASSLRGWTGELFF. The V and J genes are TRBV5-6 and TRBJ2-2, with D possibly TRBD1 on 6 matching bases. Germline CDR1 SGHDT, CDR2 YYEEEE. With 1 base removed from V and 5 bases from J, the gap between germline ends came to 9 bases. This CDR3 has 14 amino acids.